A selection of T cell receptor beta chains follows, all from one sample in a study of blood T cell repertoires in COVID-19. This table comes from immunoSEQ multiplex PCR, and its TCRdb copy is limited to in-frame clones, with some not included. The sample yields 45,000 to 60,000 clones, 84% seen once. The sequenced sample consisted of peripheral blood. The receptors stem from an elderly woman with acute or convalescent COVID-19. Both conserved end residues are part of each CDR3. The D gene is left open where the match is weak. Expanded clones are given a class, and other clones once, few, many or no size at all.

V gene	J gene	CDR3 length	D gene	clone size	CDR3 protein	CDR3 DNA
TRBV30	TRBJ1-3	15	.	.	CAWSPDTFSGNTIYF	TGTGCCTGGAGTCCCGACACATTCTCTGGAAACACCATATATTTT
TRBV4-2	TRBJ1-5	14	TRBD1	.	CASSQEWDSQPQHF	TGTGCCAGCAGCCAAGAGTGGGACAGCCAGCCCCAGCATTTT
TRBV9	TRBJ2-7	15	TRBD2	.	CASSVSGGSSYEQYF	TGTGCCAGCAGCGTAAGCGGGGGGAGCTCCTACGAGCAGTACTTC
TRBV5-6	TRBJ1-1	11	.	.	CANARVEEAFF	TGTGCCAACGCCAGGGTTGAAGAAGCTTTCTTT
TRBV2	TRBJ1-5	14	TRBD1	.	CASKMDRASQPQHF	TGTGCCAGCAAGATGGACAGGGCCAGTCAGCCCCAGCATTTT
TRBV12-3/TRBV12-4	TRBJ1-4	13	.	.	CASTVRGREKLFF	TGTGCCAGCACTGTCAGGGGCCGTGAAAAACTGTTTTTT
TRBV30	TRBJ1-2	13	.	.	CAWSKGLQYGYTF	TGTGCCTGGAGCAAGGGACTCCAATATGGCTACACCTTC
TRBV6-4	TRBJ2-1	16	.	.	CASSARPTSHYNEQFF	TGTGCCAGCAGTGCCCGTCCGACATCCCACTACAATGAGCAGTTCTTC
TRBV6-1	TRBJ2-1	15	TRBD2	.	CASSEGLAGRLEQFF	TGTGCCAGCAGTGAAGGACTAGCGGGGCGGTTGGAGCAGTTCTTC
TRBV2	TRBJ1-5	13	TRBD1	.	CASRQGGNQPQHF	TGTGCCAGCAGACAGGGGGGCAATCAGCCCCAGCATTTT
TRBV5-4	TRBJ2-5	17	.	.	CASSPAGKLEFLETQYF	TGTGCCAGCAGCCCGGCAGGGAAGCTAGAGTTTTTGGAGACCCAGTACTTC
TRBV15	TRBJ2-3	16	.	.	CATSRVGLSSTDTQYF	TGTGCCACCAGCAGAGTTGGACTTTCGAGCACAGATACGCAGTATTTT
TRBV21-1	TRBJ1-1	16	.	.	CASSKEKLVTGAEAFF	TGTGCCAGCAGCAAAGAAAAGCTCGTAACAGGGGCTGAAGCTTTCTTT
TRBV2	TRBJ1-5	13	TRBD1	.	CASSRGPGQPQHF	TGTGCCAGCAGCAGGGGGCCCGGTCAGCCCCAGCATTTT
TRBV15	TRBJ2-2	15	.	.	CATSRGQPNTGELFF	TGTGCCACCAGCAGAGGACAGCCGAACACCGGGGAGCTGTTTTTT
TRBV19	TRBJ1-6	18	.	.	CASSPYPGHYSYNSPLHF	TGTGCCAGTAGTCCTTACCCGGGACACTACTCCTATAATTCACCCCTCCACTTT
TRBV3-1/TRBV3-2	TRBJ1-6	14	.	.	CASSHRLLNSPLHF	TGTGCCAGCAGCCACAGGCTTCTTAATTCACCCCTCCACTTT
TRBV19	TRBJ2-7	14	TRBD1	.	CASRNRDRGNEQYF	TGTGCCAGTCGAAATCGGGACAGGGGCAACGAGCAGTACTTC
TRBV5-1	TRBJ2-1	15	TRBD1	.	CASTQSDRVHGEQFF	TGCGCCAGCACCCAATCGGACAGGGTTCATGGTGAGCAGTTCTTC
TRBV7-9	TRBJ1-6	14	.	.	CASSLVQGNSPLHF	TGTGCCAGCAGCTTAGTCCAGGGCAATTCACCCCTCCACTTT
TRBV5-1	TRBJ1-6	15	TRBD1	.	CASSQGTAYNSPLHF	TGCGCCAGCAGCCAGGGGACAGCCTATAATTCACCCCTCCACTTT
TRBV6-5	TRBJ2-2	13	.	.	CASRSPGTGELFF	TGTGCCAGCAGGTCCCCCGGGACCGGGGAGCTGTTTTTT
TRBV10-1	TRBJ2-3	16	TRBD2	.	CASSETSGASTDTQYF	TGCGCCAGCAGTGAAACTAGCGGCGCTAGCACAGATACGCAGTATTTT
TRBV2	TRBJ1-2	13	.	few	CASSEGASYGYTF	TGTGCCAGCAGTGAGGGGGCCAGCTATGGCTACACCTTC
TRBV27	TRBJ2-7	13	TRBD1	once	CASSLGQGGEQYF	TGTGCCAGCAGTTTAGGACAGGGCGGAGAGCAGTACTTC
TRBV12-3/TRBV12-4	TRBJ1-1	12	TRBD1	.	CASSLQGYEAFF	TGTGCCAGCAGTCTACAGGGGTATGAAGCTTTCTTT
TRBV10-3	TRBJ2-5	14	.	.	CAISVGGADETQYF	TGTGCCATCAGTGTGGGGGGTGCAGACGAGACCCAGTACTTC
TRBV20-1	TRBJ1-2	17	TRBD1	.	CCASVVVRGRIDYGYTF	TGCTGTGCTAGTGTTGTGGTCAGGGGGCGAATTGACTATGGCTACACCTTC
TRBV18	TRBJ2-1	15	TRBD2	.	CASSPNGGGYNEQFF	TGTGCCAGCTCTCCAAACGGGGGGGGATACAATGAGCAGTTCTTC
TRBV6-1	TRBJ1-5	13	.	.	CASSEAGNQPQHF	TGTGCCAGCAGTGAAGCCGGGAATCAGCCCCAGCATTTT
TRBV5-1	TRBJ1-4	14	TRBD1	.	CASSPGTGGRKLFF	TGCGCCAGCAGCCCCGGGACAGGTGGGAGGAAACTGTTTTTT
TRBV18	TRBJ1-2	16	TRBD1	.	CASSPIGTGGGYGYTF	TGTGCCAGCTCACCGATCGGGACAGGGGGCGGCTATGGCTACACCTTC
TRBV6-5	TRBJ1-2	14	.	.	CASSYSAGWNGYTF	TGTGCCAGCAGTTACTCGGCAGGGTGGAATGGCTACACCTTC
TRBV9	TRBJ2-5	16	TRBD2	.	CASSGRLAGGPETQYF	TGTGCCAGCAGCGGACGACTAGCGGGGGGGCCAGAGACCCAGTACTTC
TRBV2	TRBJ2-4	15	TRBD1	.	CASSLTGVGKNIQYF	TGTGCCAGCAGTTTGACAGGGGTTGGCAAAAACATTCAGTACTTC